This entry describes one T cell receptor beta chain. Its target is unknown. The V gene lost 5 bases and the J gene lost 6 bases, with 14 bases spanning the gap. Per germline, CDR1 LNHDA and CDR2 SQIVND (reference sequence). The length of the CDR3 is 14 residues. The sample belongs to a study of radiotherapy plus CTLA-4 blockade in lung cancer. Study-level information: Roughly a sixth of enrolled patients responded objectively, and roughly 30% had disease control.

Study-level results: In blood, after radiotherapy plus ipilimumab, tumor-derived TCR clones expanded.

Ipilimumab CTLA-4 blockade and focal radiation were given to patients with chemo-refractory metastatic non-small-cell lung cancer. Assay: immunoSEQ multiplex PCR; the TCRdb copy retains only in-frame clones and omits some. The sample records 85,000 to 90,000 clones, roughly 86% being singletons. The receptor was isolated from a human donor with non-small cell lung cancer that progressed on radiotherapy plus ipilimumab. The material sequenced was peripheral blood, taken from a patient treated with radiotherapy plus ipilimumab. This sequence joins TRBV19 and TRBJ2-4; possibly TRBD2 for D (6 bases). CDR3 sequence: CASSVGSALNIQYF. In DNA, the CDR3 is TGTGCCAGTAGTGTCGGGAGCGCTCTAAACATTCAGTACTTC.